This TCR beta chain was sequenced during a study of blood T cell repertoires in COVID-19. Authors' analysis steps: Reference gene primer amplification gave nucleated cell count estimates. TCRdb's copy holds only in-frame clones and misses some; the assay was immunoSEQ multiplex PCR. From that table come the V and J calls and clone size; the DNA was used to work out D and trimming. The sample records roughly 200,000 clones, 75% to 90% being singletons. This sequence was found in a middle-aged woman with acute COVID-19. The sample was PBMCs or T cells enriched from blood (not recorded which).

The CDR3 DNA sequence: TGCGCCAGCAGTGATGGCGACTTAACCTACGAGCAGTACGTC. It specifies CASSDGDLTYEQYV. The chain employs TRBV10-2 and TRBJ2-7; D unresolved. The CDR3 length is 14 residues. Between the trimmed V and J ends, which lost 3 bases and 2 bases, there was a span of 11 bases. Germline V lookup: CDR1 WSHSY, CDR2 SAAADI.